These 14 T cell receptor beta chains were sequenced from one sample in a study of blood T cells in healthy people across ages. Alongside a J-beta primer mix, a sample-barcoded 5' primer served in a second PCR lasting roughly 7 to 11 cycles. TCRdb recomputed calls from the 5' RACE reads with MiXCR, one row per CDR3 protein. The repertoire consists of 550,000 to 700,000 distinct CDR3 sequences, with 27% occurring once and the leading ten covering around 18%. Material for sequencing was blood. These receptor sequences come from a woman in her seventies in good health.

The genes are TRBV12-3 or TRBV12-4 and TRBJ1-1, with D possibly TRBD1 on 5 matching bases. The CDR3 extends over 15 amino acids. V lost 5 bases, J lost 2 bases, and 15 bases lay in between. The DNA of the CDR3 is TGTGCCAGCAGTCCAACGGCGACAGCAAACACTGAAGCTTTCTTT. The encoded protein is CASSPTATANTEAFF.

This clonotype was seen only a few times. This chain links TRBV5-1 with TRBJ1-1; a possible D gene is TRBD1 (5 bases). The V end was cut by 2 bases, the J end by 1 base, with 9 bases between. Germline V gene sequence: CDR1 SGHRS, CDR2 YFSETQ. The CDR3 runs to 14 residues. CDR3 loop: CASSFNTGNTEAFF. The CDR3 nucleotides read TGCGCCAGCAGCTTCAATACAGGGAACACTGAAGCTTTCTTT. The whole variable domain, filled in from reference TRBV5-1 and TRBJ1-1, reads KAGVTQTPRYLIKTRGQQVTLSCSPISGHRSVSWYQQTPGQGLQFLFEYFSETQRNKGNFPGRFSGRQFSNSRSEMNVSTLELGDSALYLCASSFNTGNTEAFFGQGTRLTVV.

V is TRBV5-1 and J is TRBJ1-1, with 8 bases lining up with TRBD1. CDR3 size: 14 residues. The germline CDR1 and CDR2 sequences are SGHRS and YFSETQ. Trimming removed 4 bases from V and 5 bases from J; junction bases left unmatched: 7. For the CDR3, the DNA is TGCGCCAGCAGCCCAGGGGGCAAGGGAACTGAAGCTTTCTTT. It encodes CASSPGGKGTEAFF.

This clonotype appeared a few times. The genes are TRBV21-1 and TRBJ2-5; the table calls TRBD1, which could not be checked here. The J call may not be correct, given that the DNA end is closer to TRBJ2-1. TRBV21-1 is termed a pseudogene. The CDR3 extends over 15 amino acids. The CDR3 spells CASSRRGRPYNEQFF. The CDR3 region has the DNA TGTGCCAGCAGCAGGAGGGGGAGACCGTACAATGAGCAGTTCTTC.

The chain is built from TRBV7-2 and TRBJ2-2; D is unclear. The CDR3 runs to 15 residues. Trimming cost V 1 base and J 1 base, with 7 bases left between them. Germline CDR1 reads SGHTA; CDR2 reads FQGNSA. DNA of the CDR3: TGTGCCAGCAGCTTAGAAAAACTGAACACCGGGGAGCTGTTTTTT. Its translation: CASSLEKLNTGELFF. Variable domain in full (rest from reference TRBV7-2 and TRBJ2-2): GAGVSQSPSNKVTEKGKDVELRCDPISGHTALYWYRQSLGQGLEFLIYFQGNSAPDKSGLPSDRFSAERTGGSVSTLTIQRTQQEDSAVYLCASSLEKLNTGELFFGEGSRLTVL.

The chain combines TRBV20-1 with TRBJ2-1; D is unclear. Germline loops: CDR1 DFQATT, CDR2 SNEGSKA (reference sequence). The CDR3 totals 15 residues. The V gene lost 1 base and the J gene lost 3 bases, with 13 bases spanning the gap. DNA of the CDR3: TGCAGTGCTAGAGCTGGACCAATAGTCTACAATGAGCAGTTCTTC. It yields the protein CSARAGPIVYNEQFF.

The chain links TRBV7-8 to TRBJ2-1, with a tentative D call TRBD1 (5 bases). The V gene lost 1 base and the J gene lost 6 bases, with 10 bases spanning the gap. Germline values: CDR1 SGHVS, CDR2 FQNEAQ. CDR3 length equals 14 residues. As DNA, the CDR3 is TGTGCCAGCAGCTTAGGGGGCTGGGGCAATGAGCAGTTCTTC. Protein product: CASSLGGWGNEQFF.

This rearrangement joins TRBV27 to TRBJ2-1; D may be TRBD1 (6 bases). CDR3 length: 13 residues. V dropped 7 bases and J dropped 2 bases, with 9 bases sitting between them. In germline, CDR1 is MNHEY, CDR2 SMNVEV (reference sequence). In DNA form, the CDR3 reads TGTGCCAGCACCCAGGGGCCCTACAATGAGCAGTTCTTC. Protein sequence: CASTQGPYNEQFF.

The gene calls are TRBV29-1 and TRBJ2-3, with D perhaps TRBD2 (5 bases). The CDR3 sequence is 14 residues long. CDR1 and CDR2 (germline): SQVTM, ANQGSEA. Deletions cut 5 bases from V and 4 bases from J, with 16 bases between. The CDR3 region has the DNA TGCAGCGTTTCCCAGAACCCCGGGGCAGATACGCAGTATTTT. This sequence encodes CSVSQNPGADTQYF.

V usage is TRBV4-3 and J usage is TRBJ1-1; D might be TRBD1 (5 bases). Between the trimmed V and J ends, which lost 4 bases and 2 bases, there was a span of 14 bases. The CDR3 consists of 15 residues. The germline V gene encodes CDR1 LGHNA and CDR2 YSLEER. CDR3 DNA sequence: TGCGCCAGCAGCCGCCTCCTCACAGGTAACACTGAAGCTTTCTTT. Amino acids: CASSRLLTGNTEAFF.

This sequence joins TRBV6-1 and TRBJ2-5, with D maybe TRBD2 (6 bases). The CDR3 has 14 residues. Germline V gene sequence: CDR1 MNHNS, CDR2 SASEGT. Trimming stripped 7 bases from V and 3 bases from J, with 15 bases between. CDR3 coding DNA: TGTGCCAGCAAGATTGACCGCGGGGAAGAGACCCAGTACTTC. This translates into CASKIDRGEETQYF.

This clonotype was picked up many times. The V and J genes are TRBV20-1 and TRBJ2-1; 10 bases map to TRBD2. CDR3 length: 16 residues. The germline V gene encodes CDR1 DFQATT and CDR2 SNEGSKA (reference sequence). V shed 3 bases and J 6 bases; nucleotides not matched to a gene: 11. The CDR3 protein is CSASRLAGDGSNEQFF. CDR3 in DNA: TGCAGTGCTAGTAGGCTAGCGGGGGACGGGAGCAATGAGCAGTTCTTC.

This clonotype has more than one count but fewer than ten. The chain joins TRBV2 to TRBJ1-5, with TRBD1 matching 9 bases. The CDR3 has 15 amino acids. Germline CDR1 SNHLY, CDR2 FYNNEI. J lost 7 bases, V lost 6 bases, and 10 bases had no gene match. The CDR3 loop reads CASSDTGGVLQPQHF. The CDR3 coding sequence is TGTGCCAGCAGCGACACAGGGGGCGTACTGCAGCCCCAGCATTTT.

This clonotype was observed a handful of times. This rearrangement joins TRBV7-6 to TRBJ1-1; D is unclear. CDR3 length: 16 amino acids. V dropped 2 bases and J dropped 0 bases, with 13 bases sitting between them. The germline V gene encodes CDR1 SGHVS and CDR2 FNYEAQ. The CDR3 DNA reads as TGTGCCAGCAGCTTATCTATTACAATCATGAACACTGAAGCTTTCTTT. It specifies CASSLSITIMNTEAFF.